These T cell receptor beta chains were read from a single sample in a study of blood T cell repertoires in COVID-19. Clones were read by immunoSEQ multiplex PCR, and TCRdb kept only the in-frame ones, dropping some. The top ten clones hold 3% to 4% of a sample with over 130,000 clones, 75% to 90% of them seen once. Material: PBMCs or T cells enriched from blood (not recorded which). These receptors came from a man in his fifties in a cohort exposed to, infected with or recovered from COVID-19 (not recorded which). CDR3s include the opening cysteine and the closing phenylalanine or tryptophan. A D gene is named only where the DNA matches it firmly. Clone size, where shown, is once, few, many, or a class for clones that have expanded.

TRBV28,NA,TRBD2,TRBJ2-7,CASTLAGGGYEQYF,TGTGCCAGCACCTTAGCGGGAGGAGGCTACGAGCAGTACTTC
TRBV27,NA,NA,TRBJ1-2,CASSLTGNNYGYTF,TGTGCCAGCAGCTTGACAGGAAATAACTATGGCTACACCTTC
TRBV6-5,once,TRBD2,TRBJ2-2,CASGLVGTGELFF,TGTGCCAGCGGACTAGTGGGAACCGGGGAGCTGTTTTTT
TRBV7-9,NA,NA,TRBJ2-5,CASRGGGETQYF,TGTGCCAGCAGGGGGGGAGGAGAGACCCAGTACTTC
TRBV7-9,NA,TRBD1,TRBJ1-2,CASSTGTVLWGYTF,TGTGCCAGCAGCACAGGGACAGTCCTATGGGGCTACACCTTC
TRBV27,once,NA,TRBJ2-2,CASSLLGGALGGELFF,TGTGCCAGCAGTTTATTAGGGGGTGCATTGGGCGGGGAGCTGTTTTTT
TRBV7-9,once,NA,TRBJ1-2,CASSLVGGYGYTF,TGTGCCAGCAGCTTAGTAGGGGGCTATGGCTACACCTTC
TRBV10-3,NA,NA,TRBJ2-2,CAINGNTGELFF,TGTGCCATCAACGGTAACACCGGGGAGCTGTTTTTT
TRBV10-3,NA,TRBD1,TRBJ1-2,CAIRTGGTGRNYGYTF,TGTGCCATCCGAACGGGCGGGACAGGGCGAAACTATGGCTACACCTTC
TRBV19,NA,NA,TRBJ2-5,CASSIFGGVETQYF,TGTGCCAGTAGTATCTTCGGGGGAGTGGAGACCCAGTACTTC
TRBV18,NA,TRBD1,TRBJ1-1,CASSFQGAGTEAFF,TGTGCCAGCTCATTTCAGGGGGCTGGAACTGAAGCTTTCTTT
TRBV6-5,NA,NA,TRBJ1-4,CASSLTAFNEKLFF,TGTGCCAGCAGTCTGACAGCATTTAATGAAAAACTGTTTTTT
TRBV9,NA,TRBD2,TRBJ2-1,CASSARRGLADNEQFF,TGTGCCAGCAGCGCACGACGAGGACTAGCGGACAATGAGCAGTTCTTC
TRBV9,NA,NA,TRBJ1-3,CASSVGQGPGNTIYF,TGTGCCAGCAGCGTAGGGCAGGGCCCTGGAAACACCATATATTTT
TRBV7-9,NA,NA,TRBJ1-1,CASAGGNTEAFF,TGTGCCAGCGCCGGCGGGAACACTGAAGCTTTCTTT
TRBV7-9,NA,NA,TRBJ2-1,CASRLTLADNEQFF,TGTGCCAGCAGGCTAACACTAGCCGACAATGAGCAGTTCTTC
TRBV5-1,NA,TRBD2,TRBJ2-1,CASSLGGGHYNEQFF,TGCGCCAGCAGCTTGGGCGGGGGTCACTACAATGAGCAGTTCTTC
TRBV27,NA,TRBD2,TRBJ2-1,CASSFSPGLAGEQFF,TGTGCCAGCAGTTTTTCCCCGGGACTAGCCGGGGAGCAGTTCTTC
TRBV28,once,NA,TRBJ1-4,CASSLQGREKLFF,TGTGCCAGCAGTTTGCAGGGTAGGGAAAAACTGTTTTTT
TRBV9,NA,TRBD2,TRBJ2-7,CASSVQAGGRGSYEQYF,TGTGCCAGCAGCGTACAAGCGGGGGGGCGCGGGTCCTACGAGCAGTACTTC
TRBV6-9,NA,NA,TRBJ1-6,CASSPALGVNAEDSPLHF,TGTGCCAGCAGCCCTGCCCTTGGCGTTAACGCCGAGGATTCACCCCTCCACTTT
TRBV6-2/TRBV6-3,NA,NA,TRBJ2-5,CASSYAVPSGETQYF,TGTGCCAGCAGTTACGCAGTCCCCTCTGGAGAGACCCAGTACTTC
TRBV3-1/TRBV3-2,NA,TRBD2,TRBJ2-7,CASSQGGTSRLYEQYF,TGTGCCAGCAGCCAGGGTGGGACTAGCAGACTATACGAGCAGTACTTC
TRBV4-3,NA,NA,TRBJ1-1,CASSQDSNTEAFF,TGCGCCAGCAGCCAAGACTCGAACACTGAAGCTTTCTTT
TRBV27,NA,NA,TRBJ2-7,CASSGGLASGEQYF,TGTGCCAGCAGTGGGGGACTTGCCTCGGGGGAGCAGTACTTC
TRBV11-2,NA,TRBD1,TRBJ1-4,CASSYGQGNEKLFF,TGTGCCAGCAGCTACGGACAGGGAAATGAAAAACTGTTTTTT
TRBV7-2,few,NA,TRBJ2-5,CASSARELWETQYF,TGTGCCAGCAGCGCCCGGGAGCTTTGGGAGACCCAGTACTTC
TRBV19,NA,NA,TRBJ1-5,CASTPAARESPQHF,TGTGCCAGTACACCGGCGGCCCGGGAGTCGCCCCAGCATTTT
TRBV7-2,NA,TRBD2,TRBJ2-5,CASSHSGGDGAWETQYF,TGTGCCAGCAGCCATAGCGGGGGGGATGGGGCATGGGAGACCCAGTACTTC
TRBV24-1,NA,TRBD1,TRBJ2-1,CATRDRTYNEQFF,TGTGCCACACGGGACAGGACCTACAATGAGCAGTTCTTC
TRBV28,NA,NA,TRBJ1-3,CASTLSPIDSRNTIYF,TGTGCCAGCACCCTTTCTCCCATTGACAGTCGAAACACCATATATTTT
TRBV7-2,NA,TRBD2,TRBJ2-7,CASSYLAVGGEQYF,TGTGCCAGCAGCTACCTAGCGGTCGGCGGGGAGCAGTACTTC
TRBV10-3,NA,TRBD1,TRBJ1-4,CAISESRGLIEKLFF,TGTGCCATCAGTGAGTCAAGGGGGCTTATTGAAAAACTGTTTTTT
TRBV7-9,once,TRBD2,TRBJ2-1,CASSWSGLANEQFF,TGTGCCAGCAGTTGGAGCGGACTAGCCAATGAGCAGTTCTTC
TRBV18,once,NA,TRBJ2-7,CASSRTIKDYEQYF,TGTGCCAGCTCAAGGACTATAAAGGACTACGAGCAGTACTTC
TRBV12-2,once,NA,TRBJ2-7,CASRPRTGSYEQYF,TGTGCAAGTCGCCCCAGGACAGGATCCTACGAGCAGTACTTC
TRBV20-1,NA,NA,TRBJ2-7,CSAGGGSSYEQYF,TGCAGTGCTGGTGGTGGGAGCTCCTACGAGCAGTACTTC
TRBV6-5,NA,TRBD2,TRBJ2-7,CASSYPGRESYEQYF,TGTGCCAGCAGTTACCCCGGGAGGGAATCCTACGAGCAGTACTTC
TRBV5-1,NA,NA,TRBJ1-4,CASSLGIYGQGRLQKLFF,TGCGCCAGCAGCTTGGGCATATACGGGCAGGGCCGACTTCAAAAACTGTTTTTT
TRBV7-9,NA,NA,TRBJ1-2,CASSLAAGGGYTF,TGTGCCAGCAGCTTAGCTGCAGGAGGAGGCTACACCTTC
TRBV6-2/TRBV6-3,few,NA,TRBJ1-6,CASSLGLYYNSPLHF,TGTGCCAGCAGTTTGGGGCTTTACTATAATTCACCCCTCCACTTT
TRBV19,NA,TRBD2,TRBJ2-1,CASSIPPGLAGVGNEQFF,TGTGCCAGTAGTATACCTCCGGGACTAGCGGGAGTTGGTAATGAGCAGTTCTTC
TRBV3-1/TRBV3-2,NA,TRBD2,TRBJ2-3,CASSQGLSTDTQYF,TGTGCCAGCAGCCAGGGACTATCCACAGATACGCAGTATTTT
TRBV5-1,NA,TRBD1,TRBJ2-2,CASSLGQGANTGELFF,TGCGCCAGCAGCTTGGGTCAGGGGGCCAACACCGGGGAGCTGTTTTTT
TRBV27,NA,NA,TRBJ1-4,CASRKAGRNEKLFF,TGTGCCAGCCGAAAGGCGGGGAGGAATGAAAAACTGTTTTTT
TRBV7-8,NA,NA,TRBJ2-1,CASSLVAYEAHNEQFF,TGTGCCAGCAGCTTAGTTGCATACGAAGCCCACAATGAGCAGTTCTTC
TRBV7-2,NA,NA,TRBJ2-2,CASTPTRLANTGELFF,TGTGCCAGCACCCCGACTAGACTAGCGAACACCGGGGAGCTGTTTTTT
TRBV4-1,NA,NA,TRBJ1-6,CASSRGLTDNSPLHF,TGCGCCAGCAGCCGGGGACTTACAGATAATTCACCCCTCCACTTT
TRBV2,NA,TRBD1,TRBJ2-2,CASRPTGGGTGELFF,TGTGCCAGCAGGCCTACAGGGGGTGGCACCGGGGAGCTGTTTTTT